The text below deals with one TCR beta chain. This specimen comes from a study of blood T cell repertoires in COVID-19. The protocol was immunoSEQ multiplex PCR, while the TCRdb copy is restricted to in-frame clones and leaves out a portion. The sample contains about 210,000 clones, about 88% of which appear only once. The CDR3 is 15 amino acids. The germline V gene encodes CDR1 SGHNT and CDR2 YYREEE (reference sequence). With 4 bases clipped from V and 1 base from J, the junction kept 4 bases outside the gene matches. The sample consisted of peripheral blood. The V and J genes are TRBV5-4 and TRBJ2-1; TRBD1 matches at 8 bases. The receptor's source is a woman between 40 and 55 years old with acute or convalescent COVID-19. CDR3 loop: CASSGGQGSYNEQFF. CDR3 in DNA: TGTGCCAGCAGCGGAGGACAGGGATCCTACAATGAGCAGTTCTTC.